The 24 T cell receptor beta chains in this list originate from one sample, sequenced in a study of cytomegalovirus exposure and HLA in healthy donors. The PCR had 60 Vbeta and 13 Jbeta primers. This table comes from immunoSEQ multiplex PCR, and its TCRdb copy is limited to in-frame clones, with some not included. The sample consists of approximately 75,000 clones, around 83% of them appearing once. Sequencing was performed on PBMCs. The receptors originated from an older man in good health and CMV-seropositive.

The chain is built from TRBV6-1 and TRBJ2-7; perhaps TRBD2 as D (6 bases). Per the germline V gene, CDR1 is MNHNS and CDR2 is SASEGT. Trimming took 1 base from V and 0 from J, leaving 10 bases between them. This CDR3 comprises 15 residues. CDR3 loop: CASSEVNSGSYEQYF. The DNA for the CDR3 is TGTGCCAGCAGTGAAGTCAATAGCGGCTCCTACGAGCAGTACTTC.

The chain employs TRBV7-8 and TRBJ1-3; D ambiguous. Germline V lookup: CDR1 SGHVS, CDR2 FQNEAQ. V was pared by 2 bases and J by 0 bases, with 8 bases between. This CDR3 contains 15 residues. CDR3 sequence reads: CASSLLRASGNTIYF. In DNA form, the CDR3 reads TGTGCCAGCAGCTTACTCCGAGCCTCTGGAAACACCATATATTTT.

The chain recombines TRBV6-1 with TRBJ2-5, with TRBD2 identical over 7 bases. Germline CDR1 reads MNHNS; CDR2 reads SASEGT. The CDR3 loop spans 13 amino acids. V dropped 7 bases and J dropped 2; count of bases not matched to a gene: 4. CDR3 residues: CASTLGLQETQYF. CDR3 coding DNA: TGTGCCAGCACTTTGGGACTACAAGAGACCCAGTACTTC.

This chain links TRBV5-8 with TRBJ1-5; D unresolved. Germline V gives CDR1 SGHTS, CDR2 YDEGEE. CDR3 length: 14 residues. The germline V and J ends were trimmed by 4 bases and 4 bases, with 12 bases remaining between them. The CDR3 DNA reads TGTGCCAGCAGCCCAAGATCAGTAAATCAGCCCCAGCATTTT. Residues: CASSPRSVNQPQHF.

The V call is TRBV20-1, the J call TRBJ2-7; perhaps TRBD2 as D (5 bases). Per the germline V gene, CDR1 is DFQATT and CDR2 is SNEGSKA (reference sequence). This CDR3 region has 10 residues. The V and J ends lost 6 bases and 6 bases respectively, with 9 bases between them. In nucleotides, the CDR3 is TGCAGTGCGGTTGAGGGCGAGCAGTACTTC. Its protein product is CSAVEGEQYF.

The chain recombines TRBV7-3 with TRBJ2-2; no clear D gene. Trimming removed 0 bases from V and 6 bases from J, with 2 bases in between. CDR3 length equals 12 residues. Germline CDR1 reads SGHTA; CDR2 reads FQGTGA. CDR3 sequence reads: CASSLTSGELFF. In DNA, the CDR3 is TGTGCCAGCAGCTTAACCTCCGGGGAGCTGTTTTTT.

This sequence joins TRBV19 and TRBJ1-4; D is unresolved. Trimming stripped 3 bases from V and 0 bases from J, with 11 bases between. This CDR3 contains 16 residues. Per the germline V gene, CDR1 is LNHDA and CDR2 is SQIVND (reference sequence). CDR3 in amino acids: CASSIGGFATNEKLFF. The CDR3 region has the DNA TGTGCCAGTAGTATTGGAGGGTTTGCAACTAATGAAAAACTGTTTTTT.

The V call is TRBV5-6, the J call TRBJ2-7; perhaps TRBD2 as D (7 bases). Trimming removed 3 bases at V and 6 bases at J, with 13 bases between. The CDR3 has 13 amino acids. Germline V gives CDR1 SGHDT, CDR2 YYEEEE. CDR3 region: CASSSGGAFEQYF. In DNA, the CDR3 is TGTGCCAGCAGCTCGGGGGGCGCGTTCGAGCAGTACTTC.

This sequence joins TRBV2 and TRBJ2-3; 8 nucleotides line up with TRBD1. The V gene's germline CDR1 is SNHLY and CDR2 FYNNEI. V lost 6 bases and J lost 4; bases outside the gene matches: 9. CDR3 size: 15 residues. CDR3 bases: TGTGCCAGCAGAATCGGACAGGGTACGGCAGATACGCAGTATTTT. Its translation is CASRIGQGTADTQYF. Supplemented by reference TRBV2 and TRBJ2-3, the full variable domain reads EPEVTQTPSHQVTQMGQEVILRCVPISNHLYFYWYRQILGQKVEFLVSFYNNEISEKSEIFDDQFSVERPDGSNFTLKIRSTKLEDSAMYFCASRIGQGTADTQYFGPGTRLTVL.

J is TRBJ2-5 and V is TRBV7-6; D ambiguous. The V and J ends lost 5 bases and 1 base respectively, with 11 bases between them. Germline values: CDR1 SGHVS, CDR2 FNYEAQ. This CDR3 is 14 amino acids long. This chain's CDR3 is CASSLGPVQETQYF. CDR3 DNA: TGTGCCAGCAGCCTAGGTCCAGTCCAAGAGACCCAGTACTTC.

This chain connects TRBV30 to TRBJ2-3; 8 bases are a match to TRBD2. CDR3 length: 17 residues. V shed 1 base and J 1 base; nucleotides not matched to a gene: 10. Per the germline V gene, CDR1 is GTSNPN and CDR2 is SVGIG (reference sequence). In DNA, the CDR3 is TGTGCCTGGAGTGACCCCTCCCCGGGAGGGGGCACAGATACGCAGTATTTT. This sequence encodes CAWSDPSPGGGTDTQYF.

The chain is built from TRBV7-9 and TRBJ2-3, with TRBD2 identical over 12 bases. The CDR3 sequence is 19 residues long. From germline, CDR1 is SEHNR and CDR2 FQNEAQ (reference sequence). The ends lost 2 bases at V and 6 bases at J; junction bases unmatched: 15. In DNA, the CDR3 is TGTGCCAGCAGCTTATCCCTCAGGGGTCTAGCGGGAGGGCTGGATACGCAGTATTTT. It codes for CASSLSLRGLAGGLDTQYF.

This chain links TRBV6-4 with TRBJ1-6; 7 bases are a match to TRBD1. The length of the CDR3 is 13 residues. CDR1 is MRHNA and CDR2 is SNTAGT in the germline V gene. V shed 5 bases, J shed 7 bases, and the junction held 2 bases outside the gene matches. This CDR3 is CASSQQGNSPLHF. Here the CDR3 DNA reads TGTGCCAGCAGTCAACAGGGGAATTCACCCCTCCACTTT.

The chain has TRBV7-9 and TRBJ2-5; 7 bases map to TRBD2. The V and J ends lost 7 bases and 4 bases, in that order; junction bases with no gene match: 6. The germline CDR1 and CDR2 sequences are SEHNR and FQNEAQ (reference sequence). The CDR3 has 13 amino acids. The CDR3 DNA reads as TGTGCCAGCAAACGGGAGGCGGGAGAGACCCAGTACTTC. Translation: CASKREAGETQYF. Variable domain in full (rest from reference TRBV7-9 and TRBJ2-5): DTGVSQNPRHKITKRGQNVTFRCDPISEHNRLYWYRQTLGQGPEFLTYFQNEAQLEKSRLLSDRFSAERPKGSFSTLEIQRTEQGDSAMYLCASKREAGETQYFGPGTRLLVL.

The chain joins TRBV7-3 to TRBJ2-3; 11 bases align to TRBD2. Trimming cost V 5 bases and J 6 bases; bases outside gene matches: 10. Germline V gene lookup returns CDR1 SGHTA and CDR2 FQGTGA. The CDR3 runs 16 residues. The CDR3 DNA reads TGTGCCAGCAGCACCTTTAGCGGGAGGGCGGTGGATACGCAGTATTTT. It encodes CASSTFSGRAVDTQYF.

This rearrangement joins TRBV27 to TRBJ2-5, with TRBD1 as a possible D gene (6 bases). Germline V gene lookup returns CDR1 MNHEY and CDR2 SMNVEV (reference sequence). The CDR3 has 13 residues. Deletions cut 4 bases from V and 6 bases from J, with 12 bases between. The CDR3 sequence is CASSSTGLKTQYF. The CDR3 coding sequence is TGTGCCAGCAGTTCGACAGGATTAAAGACCCAGTACTTC.

Here the CDR3 reads CASSTQTGFDEQYF. The CDR3 coding sequence is TGTGCCAGCAGCACGCAGACAGGTTTCGACGAGCAGTACTTC. The V call is TRBV7-9, the J call TRBJ2-7, with D tentatively TRBD1 (6 bases). CDR1 and CDR2 (germline): SEHNR, FQNEAQ (reference sequence). This CDR3 is built from 14 residues. Trimming shortened V by 5 bases and J by 5 bases, and 16 bases separated the two germline ends.

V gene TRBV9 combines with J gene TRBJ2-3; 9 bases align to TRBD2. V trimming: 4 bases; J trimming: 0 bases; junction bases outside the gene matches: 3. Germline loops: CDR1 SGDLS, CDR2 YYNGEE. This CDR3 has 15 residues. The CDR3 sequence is CASSQTSGSTDTQYF. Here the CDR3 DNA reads TGTGCCAGCAGCCAGACTAGCGGCAGCACAGATACGCAGTATTTT.

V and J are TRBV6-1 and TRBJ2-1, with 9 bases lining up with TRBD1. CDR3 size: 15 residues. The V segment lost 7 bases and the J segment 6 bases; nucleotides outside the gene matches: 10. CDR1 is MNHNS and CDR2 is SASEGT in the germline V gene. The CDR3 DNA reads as TGTGCCAGCAAAACCCCGGGACAGGGCATCAATGAGCAGTTCTTC. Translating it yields CASKTPGQGINEQFF.

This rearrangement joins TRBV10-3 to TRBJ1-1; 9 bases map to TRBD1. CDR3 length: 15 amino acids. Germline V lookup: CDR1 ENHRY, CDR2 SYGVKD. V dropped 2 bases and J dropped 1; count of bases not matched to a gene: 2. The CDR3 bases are TGTGCCATCAGTGAGCGGACAGGGGCGAACACTGAAGCTTTCTTT. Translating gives CAISERTGANTEAFF.

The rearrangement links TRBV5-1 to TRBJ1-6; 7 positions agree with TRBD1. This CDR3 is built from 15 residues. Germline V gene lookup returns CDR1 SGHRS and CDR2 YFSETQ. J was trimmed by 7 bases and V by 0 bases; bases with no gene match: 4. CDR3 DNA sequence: TGCGCCAGCAGCTTGGTCACAGGGGTCAATTCACCCCTCCACTTT. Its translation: CASSLVTGVNSPLHF.

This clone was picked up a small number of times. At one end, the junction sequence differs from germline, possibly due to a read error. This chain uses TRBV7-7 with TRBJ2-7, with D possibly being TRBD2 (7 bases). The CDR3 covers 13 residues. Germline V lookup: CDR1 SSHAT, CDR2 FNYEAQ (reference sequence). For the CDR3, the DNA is TGTGCTAGCAGCTTAGGGGGGGGAAGCGAGCAGTACTTC. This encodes CASSLGGGSEQYF.

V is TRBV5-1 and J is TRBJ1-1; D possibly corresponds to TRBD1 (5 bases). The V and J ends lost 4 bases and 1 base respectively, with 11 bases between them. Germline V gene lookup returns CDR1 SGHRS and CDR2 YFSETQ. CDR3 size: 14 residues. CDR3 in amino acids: CASSPWGGNTEAFF. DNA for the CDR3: TGCGCCAGCAGCCCGTGGGGGGGGAACACTGAAGCTTTCTTT.

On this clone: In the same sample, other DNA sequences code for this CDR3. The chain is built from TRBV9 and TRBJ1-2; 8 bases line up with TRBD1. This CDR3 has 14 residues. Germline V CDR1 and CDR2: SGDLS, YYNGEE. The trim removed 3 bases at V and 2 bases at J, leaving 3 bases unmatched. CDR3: CASSGQGRNYGYTF. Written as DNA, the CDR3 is TGTGCCAGCAGCGGACAGGGGCGAAACTATGGCTACACCTTC.